This is a list of T cell receptor beta chains from one sample in a study of cytomegalovirus exposure and HLA in healthy donors. Data came from immunoSEQ multiplex PCR; TCRdb stores just in-frame clones and leaves some out. The sample carries 55,000 or so clones, 73% recorded once. Sequencing used PBMCs. These receptors originate from a man aged 18 to 30 in good health and CMV-seronegative. CDR3s include the opening cysteine and the closing phenylalanine or tryptophan. D genes are given only for firm matches.

TRBJ2-7 | . | TRBV4-2 | CASSSEGASDYEQYF | TGTGCCAGCAGCTCGGAAGGGGCTAGCGATTACGAGCAGTACTTC
TRBJ2-1 | . | TRBV9 | CASRGQRTDEQFF | TGTGCCAGCAGAGGACAGAGGACCGATGAGCAGTTCTTC
TRBJ2-7 | . | TRBV6-1 | CASSESQGRVEYF | TGTGCCAGCAGTGAATCTCAGGGTCGGGTTGAGTACTTC
TRBJ1-1 | . | TRBV30 | CAWGAGGRPEAFF | TGTGCCTGGGGGGCGGGGGGGAGGCCTGAAGCTTTCTTT
TRBJ1-1 | . | TRBV6-8 | CASSISRQRPNTEAFF | TGTGCCAGCAGTATCTCAAGACAGCGACCTAACACTGAAGCTTTCTTT
TRBJ2-2 | TRBD2 | TRBV29-1 | CSVEDEREYTGELFF | TGCAGCGTTGAAGACGAGCGGGAGTACACCGGGGAGCTGTTTTTT
TRBJ2-5 | TRBD1 | TRBV6-5 | CASRPGQGIGTQYF | TGTGCCAGCAGACCCGGACAGGGGATAGGGACCCAGTACTTC
TRBJ2-5 | TRBD2 | TRBV5-1 | CASSFPSSGRLETQYF | TGCGCCAGCAGCTTTCCCTCGTCCGGGAGGTTAGAGACCCAGTACTTC
TRBJ2-1 | . | TRBV7-9 | CASSTGGYNEQFF | TGTGCCAGCAGCACCGGAGGGTACAATGAGCAGTTCTTC
TRBJ2-5 | . | TRBV30 | CAWGPRRETQYF | TGTGCCTGGGGTCCTAGGCGGGAGACCCAGTACTTC